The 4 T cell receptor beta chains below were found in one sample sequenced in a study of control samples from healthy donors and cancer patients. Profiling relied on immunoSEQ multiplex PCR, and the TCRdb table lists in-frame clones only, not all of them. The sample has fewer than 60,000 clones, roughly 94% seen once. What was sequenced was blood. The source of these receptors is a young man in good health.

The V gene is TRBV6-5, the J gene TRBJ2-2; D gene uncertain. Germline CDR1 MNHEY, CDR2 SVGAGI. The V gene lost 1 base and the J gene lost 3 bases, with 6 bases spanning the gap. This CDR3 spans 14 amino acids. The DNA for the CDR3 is TGTGCCAGCAGTTACTTTGGGTACACCGGGGAGCTGTTTTTT. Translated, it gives CASSYFGYTGELFF.

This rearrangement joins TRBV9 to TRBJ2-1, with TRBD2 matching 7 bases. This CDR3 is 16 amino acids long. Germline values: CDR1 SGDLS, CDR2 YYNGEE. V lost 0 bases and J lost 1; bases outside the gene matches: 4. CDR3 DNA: TGTGCCAGCAGCGTAGCCGGGAGGCCTTCCTACAATGAGCAGTTCTTC. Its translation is CASSVAGRPSYNEQFF.

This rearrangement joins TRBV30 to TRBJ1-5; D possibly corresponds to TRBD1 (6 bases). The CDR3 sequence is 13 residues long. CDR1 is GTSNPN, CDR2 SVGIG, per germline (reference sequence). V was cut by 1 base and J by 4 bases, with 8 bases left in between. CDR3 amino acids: CAWSGTGNQPQHF. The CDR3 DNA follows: TGTGCCTGGAGTGGAACAGGGAATCAGCCCCAGCATTTT.

The CDR3 bases are TGTGCCAGCAGTTTTGGGACAGGGAACAATGAGCAGTTCTTC. Protein sequence: CASSFGTGNNEQFF. This sequence joins TRBV27 and TRBJ2-1; 9 bases align to TRBD1. Trimming took 3 bases from V and 5 from J; bases not matched to a gene: 2. The CDR3 has 14 residues. Germline V CDR1 and CDR2: MNHEY, SMNVEV (reference sequence).